What follows are 27 T cell receptor beta chains derived from one specimen sequenced in a study of cytomegalovirus exposure and HLA in healthy donors. The PCR used 60 Vbeta and 13 Jbeta primers. Profiled with immunoSEQ multiplex PCR; TCRdb holds only in-frame clones, not every one. Altogether around 64,000 clones are present, roughly 80% being singletons, with the ten largest covering approximately 22%. Sequenced sample: PBMCs. The origin of the receptors is a woman aged 25-40 years in good health and CMV-seropositive.

The chain employs TRBV5-1 and TRBJ2-1; TRBD2 might be the D (5 bases). The CDR3 extends over 15 amino acids. Germline V CDR1 and CDR2: SGHRS, YFSETQ. V lost 1 base and J lost 7, with 15 bases in between. This CDR3 is CASSLISGMGNEQFF. The CDR3 nucleotides read TGCGCCAGCAGCTTGATTTCCGGGATGGGGAATGAGCAGTTCTTC.

This chain uses TRBV5-8 with TRBJ1-2; 10 nucleotides line up with TRBD1. The CDR3 totals 14 residues. Germline CDR1 SGHTS, CDR2 YDEGEE. V lost 4 bases, J lost 6 bases, and 6 bases stayed unmatched. CDR3 nucleotides: TGTGCCAGCAGCCCGCGACAGGGGGCGAATGGCTACACCTTC. Translating it yields CASSPRQGANGYTF.

This clone is medium-sized (0.01 to 0.1%) by share. V is TRBV11-3 and J is TRBJ2-1; 7 nucleotides match TRBD2. This CDR3 has 15 amino acids. Germline CDR1 reads SGHNT; CDR2 reads YENEEA. V was pared by 5 bases and J by 1 base, with 5 bases of the junction left unmatched. The CDR3: CASSMGGPSYNEQFF. In DNA form, the CDR3 reads TGTGCCAGCAGCATGGGAGGGCCATCCTACAATGAGCAGTTCTTC.

Only a few counts were recorded for this clone. This chain uses TRBV4-2 with TRBJ2-3, with 8 positions matching TRBD2. V was pared by 5 bases and J by 0 bases, with 10 bases of the junction left unmatched. The germline V gene has CDR1 LGHNA and CDR2 YNFKEQ. The CDR3 runs to 17 residues. As DNA, the CDR3 is TGTGCCAGCAGCAGAGCGGGAGAGTCCTCTAGCACAGATACGCAGTATTTT. Its translation is CASSRAGESSSTDTQYF.

This chain links TRBV5-1 with TRBJ2-1, with 10 bases aligning to TRBD2. Germline V gene sequence: CDR1 SGHRS, CDR2 YFSETQ. Trimming removed 4 bases from V and 9 bases from J; junction bases left unmatched: 10. The CDR3 spans 15 residues. This CDR3 reads CASSLYGTSVSEQFF. Here the CDR3 DNA reads TGCGCCAGCAGCCTCTACGGGACTAGCGTCTCTGAGCAGTTCTTC.

The rearrangement links TRBV2 to TRBJ1-5, with TRBD1 matching 8 bases. Trimming removed 3 bases from V and 6 bases from J; junction bases left unmatched: 7. CDR1 is SNHLY, CDR2 FYNNEI, per germline. CDR3 length: 15 amino acids. As DNA, the CDR3 is TGTGCCAGCAGTGATGATAGGACAGGGAGTCAGCCCCAGCATTTT. Translating gives CASSDDRTGSQPQHF. Supplemented by reference TRBV2 and TRBJ1-5, the full variable domain reads EPEVTQTPSHQVTQMGQEVILRCVPISNHLYFYWYRQILGQKVEFLVSFYNNEISEKSEIFDDQFSVERPDGSNFTLKIRSTKLEDSAMYFCASSDDRTGSQPQHFGDGTRLSIL.

The rearrangement uses TRBV6-6 and TRBJ2-5, with D possibly being TRBD2 (5 bases). Germline V CDR1 and CDR2: MNHNY, SVGAGI (reference sequence). The CDR3 consists of 14 residues. The ends were cut back, 2 bases at V and 1 base at J, with 8 bases in the middle. The CDR3 DNA is TGTGCCAGCAGTTACCCGAGCGGCCAAGAGACCCAGTACTTC. Its translation is CASSYPSGQETQYF.

The chain recombines TRBV6-1 with TRBJ1-2; TRBD1 aligns across 8 bases. CDR1 is MNHNS and CDR2 is SASEGT in the germline V gene. With V trimmed by 5 bases and J by 13 bases, 9 bases remained unmatched. CDR3 length equals 12 residues. The CDR3 bases are TGTGCCAGCAGTCCCCATGGACAGGGATGCACCTTC. The encoded protein is CASSPHGQGCTF.

The chain couples TRBV7-6 to TRBJ2-7, with D perhaps matching TRBD2 (6 bases). The V gene's germline CDR1 is SGHVS and CDR2 FNYEAQ. V was shortened by 5 bases and J by 5 bases, with 22 bases between the two germline ends. This CDR3 contains 16 residues. In nucleotides, the CDR3 is TGTGCCAGCAGCCGTAGCGCTGATGGGGGGAGCGACGAGCAGTACTTC. Protein: CASSRSADGGSDEQYF.

V is TRBV6-4 and J is TRBJ2-6; the D is unclear. The CDR3 totals 17 residues. The ends were cut back, 2 bases at V and 4 bases at J, with 15 bases in the middle. Germline CDR1 MRHNA, CDR2 SNTAGT. Here the CDR3 DNA reads TGTGCCAGCAGTGACGCTTTTTCCACTACCGGGGCCAACGTCCTGACTTTC. Translation: CASSDAFSTTGANVLTF.

V is TRBV6-1 and J is TRBJ1-4, with TRBD1 identical over 7 bases. V was clipped by 7 bases and J by 0 bases; unmatched bases: 5. From germline, CDR1 is MNHNS and CDR2 SASEGT. The CDR3 sequence is 15 residues long. For the CDR3, the DNA is TGTGCCAGCAAGGGGGCGGCAGCAACTAATGAAAAACTGTTTTTT. Amino acid sequence: CASKGAAATNEKLFF.

The V call is TRBV12-5, the J call TRBJ1-4; no reliable D call. V lost 2 bases, J lost 11 bases, and 12 bases lay in between. The CDR3 covers 13 residues. Germline V gene lookup returns CDR1 LGHNT and CDR2 FRNRAP. CDR3 nucleotides: TGTGCTAGTGGTTTGCCCCGTCGGGTCAAACTGTTTTTT. It translates to CASGLPRRVKLFF.

The chain recombines TRBV6-5 with TRBJ1-2, with 11 bases lining up with TRBD1. This CDR3 is built from 15 residues. Germline V gene data show CDR1 as MNHEY and CDR2 as SVGAGI. V dropped 0 bases and J dropped 3; count of bases not matched to a gene: 0. CDR3 region: CASSYSDRGHYGYTF. The CDR3 bases are TGTGCCAGCAGTTACTCGGACAGGGGGCACTATGGCTACACCTTC.

V and J are TRBV5-6 and TRBJ2-3, with 10 nucleotides matching TRBD2. The germline V gene has CDR1 SGHDT and CDR2 YYEEEE. The CDR3 is 16 residues long. With V trimmed by 2 bases and J by 3 bases, 6 bases remained unmatched. CDR3 region: CASSLSSGRGTDTQYF. CDR3 in DNA: TGTGCCAGCAGCTTATCCAGCGGGAGGGGGACAGATACGCAGTATTTT. Full variable domain (remainder filled in from reference TRBV5-6 and TRBJ2-3): DAGVTQSPTHLIKTRGQQVTLRCSPKSGHDTVSWYQQALGQGPQFIFQYYEEEERQRGNFPDRFSGHQFPNYSSELNVNALLLGDSALYLCASSLSSGRGTDTQYFGPGTRLTVL.

The gene calls are TRBV28 and TRBJ2-1; 7 nucleotides align to TRBD2. CDR1 MDHEN and CDR2 SYDVKM come from the germline V gene. V trimming: 3 bases; J trimming: 1 base; junction bases outside the gene matches: 6. The length of the CDR3 is 16 residues. Here the CDR3 reads CASSLGTTGSYNEQFF. CDR3 sequence (DNA): TGTGCCAGCAGTTTGGGGACTACCGGTTCCTACAATGAGCAGTTCTTC.

This clone was seen only a few times. The V call is TRBV28, the J call TRBJ2-6; tentative D call: TRBD2 (5 bases). The CDR3 is 19 amino acids. With 2 bases removed from V and 5 bases from J, the gap between germline ends came to 22 bases. The germline gives CDR1 MDHEN, CDR2 SYDVKM. Here the CDR3 DNA reads TGTGCCAGCAGTTTAACCCCTCGGGCGGGCGCGGCTCGGGCCAACGTCCTGACTTTC. Its protein product is CASSLTPRAGAARANVLTF. The full variable domain, with the rest looked up from reference TRBV28 and TRBJ2-6, is DVKVTQSSRYLVKRTGEKVFLECVQDMDHENMFWYRQDPGLGLRLIYFSYDVKMKEKGDIPEGYSVSREKKERFSLILESASTNQTSMYLCASSLTPRAGAARANVLTFGAGSRLTVL.

There are a few counts of this clone. The chain uses TRBV11-2 and TRBJ1-5; TRBD1 matches at 10 bases. The CDR3 has 14 residues. J lost 7 bases, V lost 1 base, and 1 base had no gene match. Germline V CDR1 and CDR2: SGHAT, FQNNGV. The CDR3 DNA sequence: TGTGCCAGCAGCTTAGGGGACAGGGGACAGCCCCAGCATTTT. It encodes CASSLGDRGQPQHF.

The chain joins TRBV29-1 to TRBJ1-1; perhaps TRBD1 as D (6 bases). Germline CDR1 is SQVTM and CDR2 is ANQGSEA. V shed 7 bases and J shed 0 bases, with 15 bases lying between them. The CDR3 extends over 14 amino acids. Here the CDR3 reads CSDTGTIMNTEAFF. CDR3 nucleotide sequence: TGCAGCGACACAGGGACAATTATGAACACTGAAGCTTTCTTT.

CDR3 in amino acids: CASSPIAGSYNEQFF. For the CDR3, the DNA is TGTGCCAGCAGCCCAATAGCGGGTTCCTACAATGAGCAGTTCTTC. The gene calls are TRBV9 and TRBJ2-1, with 7 bases fitting TRBD2. The CDR3 runs 15 residues. Losses at the gene ends were 4 bases for V and 1 base for J; bases not matched to a gene: 5. Germline lookup yields CDR1 SGDLS and CDR2 YYNGEE.

The rearrangement uses TRBV29-1 and TRBJ1-1; the D is unclear. V lost 4 bases to trimming and J lost 1 base, with 7 bases between them. The CDR3 totals 12 residues. Germline values: CDR1 SQVTM, CDR2 ANQGSEA. This chain's CDR3 is CSVGQQNTEAFF. CDR3 coding DNA: TGCAGCGTTGGTCAACAGAACACTGAAGCTTTCTTT.

The rearrangement joins TRBV6-5 to TRBJ2-1, with D possibly being TRBD1 (6 bases). V shed 0 bases and J shed 14 bases, with 11 bases lying between them. This CDR3 region has 12 residues. In germline, CDR1 is MNHEY, CDR2 SVGAGI. In nucleotides, the CDR3 is TGTGCCAGCAGTTACTCTACAGGGCTGGAGTTCTTC. Protein product: CASSYSTGLEFF.

This clone was recorded only once. The chain's CDR3 is CSVDFRTGPIYGYTF. In DNA, the CDR3 is TGCAGCGTTGACTTCAGAACAGGGCCTATCTATGGCTACACCTTC. The chain uses TRBV29-1 and TRBJ1-2; D possibly corresponds to TRBD1 (6 bases). The V gene lost 3 bases and the J gene lost 4 bases, with 18 bases spanning the gap. The CDR3 covers 15 residues. Looked up from germline, CDR1 is SQVTM and CDR2 is ANQGSEA.

This clone was recorded once. This chain joins TRBV10-3 and TRBJ1-4; TRBD1 might be the D (5 bases). The CDR3 runs to 13 residues. Germline V gives CDR1 ENHRY, CDR2 SYGVKD. Trimming removed 6 bases at V and 3 bases at J, with 8 bases between. DNA of the CDR3: TGTGCCATCAGCGGAGGGGCTAATGAAAAACTGTTTTTT. Protein: CAISGGANEKLFF.

V and J are TRBV5-1 and TRBJ2-7; 9 nucleotides agree with TRBD1. Germline V gives CDR1 SGHRS, CDR2 YFSETQ. With 5 bases clipped from V and 6 bases from J, the junction kept 9 bases outside the gene matches. The CDR3 is made up of 14 amino acids. The DNA for the CDR3 is TGCGCCAGCAGAGTTCCGGGACAGGGAGGCGAGCAGTACTTC. This codes for CASRVPGQGGEQYF.

The chain is built from TRBV6-5 and TRBJ1-2; no firm D call. The CDR3 has 12 amino acids. V was pared by 6 bases and J by 11 bases, with 16 bases between. Germline CDR1 reads MNHEY; CDR2 reads SVGAGI. In DNA, the CDR3 is TGTGCCAGCAGGCCCTACGCGGGTCGGTACACCTTC. Encoded protein: CASRPYAGRYTF.

This clone appeared once. The rearrangement links TRBV5-1 to TRBJ2-7; the match to TRBD2 covers 14 bases. The germline CDR1 and CDR2 sequences are SGHRS and YFSETQ. Germline trimming cut 6 bases from V and 3 bases from J; bases unmatched to any gene: 8. The CDR3 runs to 16 residues. This CDR3 reads CASTLGGTSGSYEQYF. DNA for the CDR3: TGCGCCAGCACCCTGGGGGGGACTAGCGGGAGCTACGAGCAGTACTTC.

This clone was recorded only once. J is TRBJ1-3 and V is TRBV10-3, with 12 bases matching TRBD1. CDR1 and CDR2 from the germline V gene are ENHRY and SYGVKD. V dropped 6 bases and J dropped 3; count of bases not matched to a gene: 6. The CDR3 runs 16 residues. Written as DNA, the CDR3 is TGTGCCATCAGACCGGGACAGGGGGCCGATGGAAACACCATATATTTT. This encodes CAIRPGQGADGNTIYF.